The 21 T cell receptor beta chains below all came from one sample that was sequenced in a study of shared clonotypes between healthy human individuals. CD45RO-negative CD8 cells positively selected for CCR7 made up the naive population, which excluded terminally differentiated effector memory CD45RA+ cells. Clones were read by immunoSEQ multiplex PCR, and TCRdb kept only the in-frame ones, dropping some. The sample has 1.5 million to 2.5 million clones, approximately 94% seen once. The sample was naive CD8+ T cells sorted from blood. The receptors were sampled from a man in his late teens or twenties in good health.

The chain joins TRBV28 to TRBJ2-1; D gene uncertain. Per germline, CDR1 MDHEN and CDR2 SYDVKM. The V end was cut by 1 base, the J end by 4 bases, with 11 bases between. The CDR3 runs to 15 residues. CDR3 in amino acids: CASSLFVRSYNEQFF. CDR3 sequence (DNA): TGTGCCAGCAGTTTATTTGTCAGATCGTACAATGAGCAGTTCTTC. The full variable domain, rest sourced from reference TRBV28 and TRBJ2-1, is DVKVTQSSRYLVKRTGEKVFLECVQDMDHENMFWYRQDPGLGLRLIYFSYDVKMKEKGDIPEGYSVSREKKERFSLILESASTNQTSMYLCASSLFVRSYNEQFFGPGTRLTVL.

V and J are TRBV25-1 and TRBJ2-7; D not resolved. V lost 4 bases and J lost 2, with 3 bases in between. Germline V gene lookup returns CDR1 MGHDK and CDR2 SYGVNS. The CDR3 has 11 residues. DNA of the CDR3: TGTGCCAGCAGTGGCCCCTACGAGCAGTACTTC. Translating it yields CASSGPYEQYF.

The chain uses TRBV5-1 and TRBJ1-2, with 9 bases matching TRBD1. CDR1 SGHRS and CDR2 YFSETQ come from the germline V gene. Trimming cost V 3 bases and J 2 bases; bases outside gene matches: 5. The CDR3 is made up of 15 amino acids. CDR3 region: CASSSEQGANYGYTF. The CDR3 DNA reads TGCGCCAGCAGCTCCGAACAGGGGGCCAACTATGGCTACACCTTC.

V and J are TRBV9 and TRBJ2-7, with a tentative D call TRBD2 (6 bases). The length of the CDR3 is 14 residues. V shed 4 bases and J shed 3 bases, with 14 bases lying between them. Germline CDR1 is SGDLS and CDR2 is YYNGEE. CDR3 loop: CASSLGLTGYEQYF. Written as DNA, the CDR3 is TGTGCCAGCAGCCTCGGACTAACGGGCTACGAGCAGTACTTC.

A note on this clone: The same CDR3 can be traced to other DNA sequences in this sample. This chain joins TRBV5-1 and TRBJ2-7; D gene uncertain. The length of the CDR3 is 13 residues. Germline CDR1 SGHRS, CDR2 YFSETQ. The V end lost 0 bases, the J end lost 2 bases, and 6 bases lay between the germline ends. The CDR3 DNA reads as TGCGCCAGCAGCTTGGGAAGGGCCTACGAGCAGTACTTC. Protein product: CASSLGRAYEQYF.

The chain combines TRBV18 with TRBJ2-2; D uncertain. V was clipped by 2 bases and J by 1 base, with 17 bases between them. The CDR3 contains 18 residues. The germline V gene has CDR1 KGHSH and CDR2 LQKENI. As DNA, the CDR3 is TGTGCCAGCTCACCAGAGGATGGTCACAGTGAGAACACCGGGGAGCTGTTTTTT. This translates into CASSPEDGHSENTGELFF.

The chain recombines TRBV13 with TRBJ1-2, with no clear D. The V and J ends lost 0 bases and 4 bases respectively, with 15 bases between them. The germline V gene has CDR1 PRHDT and CDR2 FYEKMQ (reference sequence). This CDR3 is 16 amino acids long. The CDR3 region is CASSLGLAGAIYGYTF. The CDR3 DNA reads TGTGCCAGCAGCTTAGGCCTAGCAGGAGCCATCTATGGCTACACCTTC.

The count of this clone is one. The V and J genes are TRBV6-6 and TRBJ2-2; possibly TRBD1 or TRBD2 for D (5 bases each). Germline V CDR1 and CDR2: MNHNY, SVGAGI (reference sequence). The length of the CDR3 is 12 residues. Trimming stripped 10 bases from V and 6 bases from J, with 12 bases between. The CDR3: CAIMGESGELFF. As DNA, the CDR3 is TGTGCCATCATGGGGGAGTCCGGGGAGCTGTTTTTT.

This chain connects TRBV11-2 to TRBJ2-5, with TRBD1 matching 7 bases. In germline, CDR1 is SGHAT, CDR2 FQNNGV. The CDR3 totals 12 residues. J lost 5 bases, V lost 6 bases, and 3 bases had no gene match. The CDR3 nucleotides read TGTGCCAGCAGTCCGGACAGGGAGACCCAGTACTTC. It codes for CASSPDRETQYF. The whole variable domain, remainder taken from reference TRBV11-2 and TRBJ2-5, is EAGVAQSPRYKIIEKRQSVAFWCNPISGHATLYWYQQILGQGPKLLIQFQNNGVVDDSQLPKDRFSAERLKGVDSTLKIQPAKLEDSAVYLCASSPDRETQYFGPGTRLLVL.

About this clone: Within the sample, other DNA sequences also encode this same CDR3. This sequence joins TRBV7-9 and TRBJ1-1; D unresolved. The ends were cut back, 5 bases at V and 8 bases at J, with 12 bases in the middle. This CDR3 contains 12 residues. Germline V gives CDR1 SEHNR, CDR2 FQNEAQ (reference sequence). CDR3 region: CASSLDGSEAFF. CDR3 nucleotide sequence: TGTGCCAGCAGCCTAGACGGATCAGAAGCTTTCTTT.

Turning to this clone: This same CDR3 is encoded by further DNA sequences in the sample. The CDR3 nucleotides are TGTGCCAGCAGCGTAGACGGAACTAGCTACGAGCAGTACTTC. The encoded protein is CASSVDGTSYEQYF. V usage is TRBV9 and J usage is TRBJ2-7; D is perhaps TRBD2 (5 bases). The germline V gene encodes CDR1 SGDLS and CDR2 YYNGEE. This CDR3 contains 14 residues. Trimming removed 0 bases from V and 3 bases from J, with 10 bases in between.

The gene calls are TRBV7-9 and TRBJ2-2; TRBD2 matches at 9 bases. With V trimmed by 7 bases and J by 4 bases, 7 bases remained unmatched. CDR3 size: 15 residues. Germline loops: CDR1 SEHNR, CDR2 FQNEAQ (reference sequence). The CDR3 region is CASIRTSALTGELFF. The CDR3 DNA reads TGTGCCAGCATCCGGACTAGCGCGCTCACCGGGGAGCTGTTTTTT.

The chain carries TRBV2 and TRBJ2-5, with TRBD2 matching 15 bases. With 7 bases clipped from V and 3 bases from J, the junction kept 6 bases outside the gene matches. The CDR3 is made up of 16 amino acids. Per the germline V gene, CDR1 is SNHLY and CDR2 is FYNNEI. Here the CDR3 DNA reads TGTGCCAGCATTCGGACTAGCGGGAGGGCCGAAGAGACCCAGTACTTC. It specifies CASIRTSGRAEETQYF. Supplemented by reference TRBV2 and TRBJ2-5, the full variable domain reads EPEVTQTPSHQVTQMGQEVILRCVPISNHLYFYWYRQILGQKVEFLVSFYNNEISEKSEIFDDQFSVERPDGSNFTLKIRSTKLEDSAMYFCASIRTSGRAEETQYFGPGTRLLVL.

This chain links TRBV27 with TRBJ2-3; TRBD2 is a possible D gene (5 bases). Germline CDR1 is MNHEY and CDR2 is SMNVEV (reference sequence). This CDR3 comprises 15 residues. Trimming removed 3 bases at V and 2 bases at J, with 12 bases between. This CDR3 reads CASSFGAVYTDTQYF. The CDR3 DNA reads TGTGCCAGCAGTTTTGGAGCGGTGTACACAGATACGCAGTATTTT.

V gene TRBV30 combines with J gene TRBJ2-5; the D gene is possibly TRBD1 (7 bases). The CDR3 covers 15 residues. V lost 2 bases and J lost 2, with 15 bases in between. CDR1 GTSNPN and CDR2 SVGIG come from the germline V gene (reference sequence). The chain's CDR3 is CAWSMMTGTQETQYF. The CDR3 DNA reads as TGTGCCTGGAGTATGATGACAGGGACTCAAGAGACCCAGTACTTC.

The chain couples TRBV29-1 to TRBJ1-1; no reliable D call. Deletions cut 2 bases from V and 4 bases from J, with 14 bases between. Per the germline V gene, CDR1 is SQVTM and CDR2 is ANQGSEA. The CDR3 is 14 residues long. The DNA for the CDR3 is TGCAGCGTTGAATTGGGCTTGCTCGGCACTGAAGCTTTCTTT. Translated: CSVELGLLGTEAFF.

Details on this clone: One end of the junction is discordant with germline, which a read error may explain. The chain recombines TRBV19 with TRBJ1-5; no reliable D call. Per the germline V gene, CDR1 is LNHDA and CDR2 is SQIVND (reference sequence). The CDR3 has 11 residues. This chain's CDR3 is CASRNRAPRDF. CDR3 bases: TGTGCCAGTAGAAACCGGGCCCCGAGGGATTTT.

This clone was seen once. This chain links TRBV6-6 with TRBJ2-7, with D tentatively TRBD1 (6 bases). CDR1 is MNHNY and CDR2 is SVGAGI in the germline V gene (reference sequence). CDR3 size: 15 residues. Trimming removed 0 bases from V and 6 bases from J, with 15 bases in between. CDR3 coding DNA: TGTGCCAGCAGTTACTCGAAACAGGGTATAGGCGAGCAGTACTTC. Translated: CASSYSKQGIGEQYF.

Concerning this clone itself: At one boundary the junction diverges from the germline segment, which might be a read error. This chain connects TRBV7-7 to TRBJ2-7; D may be TRBD1 (6 bases). Germline V gene sequence: CDR1 SSHAT, CDR2 FNYEAQ (reference sequence). CDR3 length equals 13 residues. The DNA of the CDR3 is TGTGCTAGCAGCTTGGGGGCAGGGGACGAGCAGTACTTC. Protein: CASSLGAGDEQYF.

Written as DNA, the CDR3 is TGCGCCAGCTTAGGACAGGTATATACGCAGTATTTT. It codes for CASLGQVYTQYF. The V and J genes are TRBV10-2 and TRBJ2-3; 7 bases fit TRBD1. The V and J ends lost 8 bases and 7 bases, in that order; junction bases with no gene match: 6. The length of the CDR3 is 12 residues. Germline CDR1 is WSHSY and CDR2 is SAAADI.

Here the CDR3 reads CASSPYPGQGMDGYTF. As DNA, the CDR3 is TGTGCCAGCAGCCCCTACCCGGGACAGGGAATGGATGGCTACACCTTC. The genes are TRBV7-3 and TRBJ1-2; 9 nucleotides match TRBD1. The CDR3 extends over 16 amino acids. Germline CDR1 SGHTA, CDR2 FQGTGA. J lost 6 bases, V lost 5 bases, and 13 bases had no gene match.